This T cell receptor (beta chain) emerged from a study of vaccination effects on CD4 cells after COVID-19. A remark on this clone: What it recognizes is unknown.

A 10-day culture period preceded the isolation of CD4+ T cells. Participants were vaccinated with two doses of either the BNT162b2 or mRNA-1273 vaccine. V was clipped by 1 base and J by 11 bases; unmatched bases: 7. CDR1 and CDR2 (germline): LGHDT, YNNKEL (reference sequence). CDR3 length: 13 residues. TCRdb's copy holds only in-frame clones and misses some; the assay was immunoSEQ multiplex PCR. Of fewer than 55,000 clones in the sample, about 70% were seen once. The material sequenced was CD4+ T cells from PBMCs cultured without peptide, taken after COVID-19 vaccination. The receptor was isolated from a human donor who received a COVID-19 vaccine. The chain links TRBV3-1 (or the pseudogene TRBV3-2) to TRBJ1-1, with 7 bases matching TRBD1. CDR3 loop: CASSQVPGQLAFF. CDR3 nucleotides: TGTGCCAGCAGCCAAGTCCCGGGACAGTTGGCTTTCTTT.